A single sample gave rise to the 4 T cell receptor beta chains below, sequenced in a study of shared clonotypes between healthy human individuals. CD45RO-negative, CCR7-positively selected cells formed the naive CD8 fraction, excluding terminally differentiated effector memory CD45RA+ cells. The table came from immunoSEQ multiplex PCR; TCRdb's copy has only in-frame clones and leaves some out. The table shows about 2.1 million clones, with about 94% occurring only once. The specimen was naive CD8+ T cells from PBMCs. The receptors stem from a man aged 18 to 30 in good health. Some clones in this sample may be carry-over from other donors' samples.

This rearrangement joins TRBV15 to TRBJ2-2; D remains unclear. The CDR3 is 14 residues long. Germline CDR1 and CDR2: LNHNV and YYDKDF (reference sequence). Trimming shortened V by 3 bases and J by 9 bases, and 14 bases separated the two germline ends. CDR3 region: CATSRATPGRELFF. CDR3 nucleotides: TGTGCCACCAGCAGGGCAACCCCTGGTAGGGAGCTGTTTTTT.

This sequence joins TRBV27 and TRBJ1-5; unclear D gene. Germline CDR1 is MNHEY and CDR2 is SMNVEV (reference sequence). Trimming shortened V by 2 bases and J by 6 bases, and 8 bases separated the two germline ends. CDR3 size: 13 residues. CDR3 coding DNA: TGTGCCAGCAGTTTAGGTAGGGTTCAGCCCCAGCATTTT. Translation gives CASSLGRVQPQHF.

This sequence joins TRBV19 and TRBJ2-1; D perhaps matches TRBD2 (6 bases). V shed 4 bases and J shed 6 bases, with 16 bases lying between them. The CDR3 runs 15 residues. The germline gives CDR1 LNHDA, CDR2 SQIVND (reference sequence). This chain's CDR3 is CASSRPREMGNEQFF. The CDR3 DNA sequence: TGTGCCAGTAGTAGGCCCCGGGAGATGGGCAATGAGCAGTTCTTC.

The chain recombines TRBV7-9 with TRBJ2-5; weak D call: TRBD1 (6 bases). V lost 1 base and J 2 bases, leaving 14 bases between the germline ends. This CDR3 region has 16 residues. Germline V gene data show CDR1 as SEHNR and CDR2 as FQNEAQ (reference sequence). CDR3 in amino acids: CASSLGGAGVQETQYF. The CDR3 nucleotides are TGTGCCAGCAGCTTAGGAGGGGCAGGGGTTCAAGAGACCCAGTACTTC.